Listed below are T cell receptor beta chains from one sample, sequenced in a study of T cell responses to AZD1222 COVID-19 vaccine. Profiled with immunoSEQ multiplex PCR; TCRdb holds only in-frame clones, not every one. The sample has about 100,000 clones; more than 75% are singletons. The source was peripheral blood, collected on day 0 of AZD1222 vaccination. Receptors originate from an adult in good health. The conserved cysteine and the conserved F or W are not part of the CDR3 here. Each record gives: J gene, clone size, V gene, CDR3 protein. The size field is filled for only some rows; it gives once, few, many or a size class.

>TRBJ2-1|-|TRBV5-1
ASSFSGGAGEQF
>TRBJ2-1|-|TRBV7-2
ASSLGGGIINEQF
>TRBJ1-5|-|TRBV19
ASSMAGTGQPQH
>TRBJ1-6|-|TRBV3-1/TRBV3-2
ASSPLGPGASSYNSPLH
>TRBJ2-3|-|TRBV12-2
ASRFGLAGFTDTQY
>TRBJ1-1|-|TRBV11-2
ASSQDNGWGEAF
>TRBJ2-7|few|TRBV30
AWRGMGQGAEQY
>TRBJ2-3|-|TRBV6-5
ASSYGTDTQY
>TRBJ2-2|once|TRBV19
ASSRFGRDTGELF
>TRBJ2-1|-|TRBV5-4
ASSSPRADEQF
>TRBJ1-2|-|TRBV12-3/TRBV12-4
ASTRRGRGGYT
>TRBJ1-2|-|TRBV5-5
ASSLAANYGYT
>TRBJ2-7|-|TRBV6-5
ASRSAVEQY
>TRBJ2-5|-|TRBV27
ASSLRGEKETQY
>TRBJ2-1|-|TRBV9
ASSVPGATNKQF
>TRBJ2-5|-|TRBV28
ASSPGDSQETQY
>TRBJ2-1|few|TRBV28
ASRGQGVFEQF
>TRBJ1-2|-|TRBV19
ASSRTGGDGYT
>TRBJ1-2|few|TRBV27
ASSLYGENNYGYT
>TRBJ1-1|-|TRBV5-6
ASSRQGAVNTEAF
>TRBJ2-2|-|TRBV7-3
ASSLLSTPGLAGGPGELF
>TRBJ1-4|many|TRBV4-3
ASSQDLGTGSEKLF
>TRBJ2-5|-|TRBV27
ASGDRRETQY
>TRBJ2-6|-|TRBV4-3
ASSQTQQSGANVLT
>TRBJ2-5|-|TRBV4-3
ASSQVGWVRGVETQY
>TRBJ1-2|-|TRBV2
ARGQLPPDGYT
>TRBJ1-2|-|TRBV6-6
ASSPPPRWARYGGYT
>TRBJ1-2|-|TRBV3-1/TRBV3-2
ASSHIQGLANYGYT
>TRBJ2-4|-|TRBV7-8
ASSLVRRGGRDIQY
>TRBJ2-3|once|TRBV7-9
ASSPGTEADTQY
>TRBJ2-1|-|TRBV1
TTPGPCGAGARYNEQF
>TRBJ2-7|-|TRBV6-2/TRBV6-3
ASSYRGDRVGEQY